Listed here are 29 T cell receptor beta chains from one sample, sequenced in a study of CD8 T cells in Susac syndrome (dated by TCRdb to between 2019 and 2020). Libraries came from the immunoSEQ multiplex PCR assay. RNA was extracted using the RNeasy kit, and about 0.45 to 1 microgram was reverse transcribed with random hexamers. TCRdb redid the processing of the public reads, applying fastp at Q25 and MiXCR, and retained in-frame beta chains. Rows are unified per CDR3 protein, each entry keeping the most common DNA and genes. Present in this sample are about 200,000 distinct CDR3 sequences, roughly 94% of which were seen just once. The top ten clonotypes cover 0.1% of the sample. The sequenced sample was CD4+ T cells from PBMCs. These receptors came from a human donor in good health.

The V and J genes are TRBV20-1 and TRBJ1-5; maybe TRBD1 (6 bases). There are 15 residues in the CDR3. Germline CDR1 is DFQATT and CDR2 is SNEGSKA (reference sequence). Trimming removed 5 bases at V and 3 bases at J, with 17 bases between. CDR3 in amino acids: CSADNIGQLNQPQHF. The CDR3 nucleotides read TGCAGTGCTGATAACATCGGACAGCTCAATCAGCCCCAGCATTTT.

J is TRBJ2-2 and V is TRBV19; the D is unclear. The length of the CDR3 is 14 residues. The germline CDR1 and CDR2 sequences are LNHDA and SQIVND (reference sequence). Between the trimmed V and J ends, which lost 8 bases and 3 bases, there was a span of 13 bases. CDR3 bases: TGTGCCAGTGCGACCGGGCGTGACACCGGGGAGCTGTTTTTT. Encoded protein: CASATGRDTGELFF.

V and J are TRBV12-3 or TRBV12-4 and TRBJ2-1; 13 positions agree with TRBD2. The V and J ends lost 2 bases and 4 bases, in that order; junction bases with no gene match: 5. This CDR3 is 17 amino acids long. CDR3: CASSLPTSGGDYNEQFF. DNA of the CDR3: TGTGCCAGCAGTTTACCCACTAGCGGGGGGGATTACAATGAGCAGTTCTTC.

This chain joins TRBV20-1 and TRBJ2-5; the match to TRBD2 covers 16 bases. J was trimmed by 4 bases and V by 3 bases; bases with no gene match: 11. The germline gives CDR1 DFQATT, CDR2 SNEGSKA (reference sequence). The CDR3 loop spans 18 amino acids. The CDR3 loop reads CSARGGLAGGPMVETQYF. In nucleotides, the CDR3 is TGCAGTGCTAGGGGGGGACTAGCGGGAGGGCCCATGGTAGAGACCCAGTACTTC.

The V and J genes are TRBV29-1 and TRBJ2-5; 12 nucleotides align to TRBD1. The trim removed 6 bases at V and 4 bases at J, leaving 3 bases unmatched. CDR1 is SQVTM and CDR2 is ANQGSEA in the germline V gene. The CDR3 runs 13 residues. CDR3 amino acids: CSVGQGAGETQYF. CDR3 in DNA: TGCAGCGTGGGACAGGGGGCAGGAGAGACCCAGTACTTC. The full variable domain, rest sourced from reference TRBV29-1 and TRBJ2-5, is SAVISQKPSRDICQRGTSLTIQCQVDSQVTMMFWYRQQPGQSLTLIATANQGSEATYESGFVIDKFPISRPNLTFSTLTVSNMSPEDSSIYLCSVGQGAGETQYFGPGTRLLVL.

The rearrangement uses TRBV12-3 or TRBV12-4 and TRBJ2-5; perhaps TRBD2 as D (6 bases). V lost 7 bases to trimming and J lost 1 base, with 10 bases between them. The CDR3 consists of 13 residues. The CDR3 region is CASMRGSQETQYF. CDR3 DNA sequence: TGTGCCAGCATGCGGGGCAGCCAAGAGACCCAGTACTTC.

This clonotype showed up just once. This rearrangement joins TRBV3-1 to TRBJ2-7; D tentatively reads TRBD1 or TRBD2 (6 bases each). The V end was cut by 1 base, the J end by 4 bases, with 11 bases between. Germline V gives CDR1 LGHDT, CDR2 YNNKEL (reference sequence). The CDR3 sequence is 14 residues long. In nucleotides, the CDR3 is TGTGCCAGCAGCCAAGCCGGGGGCAGTTACGAGCAGTACGTC. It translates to CASSQAGGSYEQYV.

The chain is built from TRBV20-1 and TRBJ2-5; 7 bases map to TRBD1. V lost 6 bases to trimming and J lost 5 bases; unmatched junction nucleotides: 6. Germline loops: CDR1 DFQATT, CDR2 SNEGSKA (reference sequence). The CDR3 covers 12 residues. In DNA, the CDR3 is TGCAGTGCCCACAGGGGCCGGGAGACCCAGTACTTC. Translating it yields CSAHRGRETQYF.

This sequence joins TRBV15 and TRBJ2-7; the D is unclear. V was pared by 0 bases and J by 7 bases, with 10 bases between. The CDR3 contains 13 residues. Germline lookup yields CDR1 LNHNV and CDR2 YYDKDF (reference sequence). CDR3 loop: CATSRDPVTEQYV. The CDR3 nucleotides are TGTGCCACCAGCAGAGATCCTGTTACAGAGCAGTACGTC.

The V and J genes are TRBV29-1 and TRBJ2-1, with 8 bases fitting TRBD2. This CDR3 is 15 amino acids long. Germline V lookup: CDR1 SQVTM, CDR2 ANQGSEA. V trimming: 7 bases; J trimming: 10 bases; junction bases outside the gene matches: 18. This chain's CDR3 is CSARGSSGARGEQFF. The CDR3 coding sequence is TGCAGCGCCCGGGGAAGTAGCGGGGCGAGGGGAGAGCAGTTCTTC.

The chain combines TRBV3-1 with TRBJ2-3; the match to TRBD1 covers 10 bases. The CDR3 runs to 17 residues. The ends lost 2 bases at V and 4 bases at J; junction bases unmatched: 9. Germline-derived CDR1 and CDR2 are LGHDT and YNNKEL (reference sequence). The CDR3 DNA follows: TGTGCCAGCAGCCAACGAACCGGGACAGGGGCACCAGATACGCAGTATTTT. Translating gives CASSQRTGTGAPDTQYF.

CDR3 in amino acids: CASSVVWGVGEQFF. CDR3 nucleotide sequence: TGTGCCAGCAGTGTGGTGTGGGGGGTCGGTGAGCAGTTCTTC. The V call is TRBV2, the J call TRBJ2-1; maybe TRBD2 (6 bases). The V gene's germline CDR1 is SNHLY and CDR2 FYNNEI. CDR3 size: 14 residues. V lost 4 bases and J lost 9, with 16 bases in between.

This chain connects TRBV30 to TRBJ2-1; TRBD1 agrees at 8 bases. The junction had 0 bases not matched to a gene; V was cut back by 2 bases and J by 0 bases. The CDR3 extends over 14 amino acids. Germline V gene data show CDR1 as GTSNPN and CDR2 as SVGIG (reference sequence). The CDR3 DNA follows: TGTGCCTGGAGTCAGGGGGCCTCCTACAATGAGCAGTTCTTC. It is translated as CAWSQGASYNEQFF. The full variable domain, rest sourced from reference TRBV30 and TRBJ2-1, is SQTIHQWPATLVQPVGSPLSLECTVEGTSNPNLYWYRQAAGRGLQLLFYSVGIGQISSEVPQNLSASRPQDRQFILSSKKLLLSDSGFYLCAWSQGASYNEQFFGPGTRLTVL.

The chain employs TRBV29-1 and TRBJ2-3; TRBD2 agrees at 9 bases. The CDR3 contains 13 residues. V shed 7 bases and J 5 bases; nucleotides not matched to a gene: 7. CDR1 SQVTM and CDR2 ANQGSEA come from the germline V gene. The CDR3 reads CSAPGGGGDTQYF. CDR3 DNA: TGCAGCGCCCCAGGCGGGGGGGGAGATACGCAGTATTTT.

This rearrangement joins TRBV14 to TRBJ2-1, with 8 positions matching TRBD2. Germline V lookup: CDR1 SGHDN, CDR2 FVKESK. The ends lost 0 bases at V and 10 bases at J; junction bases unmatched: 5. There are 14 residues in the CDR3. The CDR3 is CASSQDLAGKEQFF. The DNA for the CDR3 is TGTGCCAGCAGCCAAGATCTAGCGGGTAAAGAGCAGTTCTTC.

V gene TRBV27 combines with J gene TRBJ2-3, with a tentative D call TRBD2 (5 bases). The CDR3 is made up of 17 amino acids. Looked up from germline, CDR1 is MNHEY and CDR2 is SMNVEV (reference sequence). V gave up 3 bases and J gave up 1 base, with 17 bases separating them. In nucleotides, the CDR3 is TGTGCCAGCAGTTTCACGGTACCGGGGTGGGGCACAGATACGCAGTATTTT. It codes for CASSFTVPGWGTDTQYF.

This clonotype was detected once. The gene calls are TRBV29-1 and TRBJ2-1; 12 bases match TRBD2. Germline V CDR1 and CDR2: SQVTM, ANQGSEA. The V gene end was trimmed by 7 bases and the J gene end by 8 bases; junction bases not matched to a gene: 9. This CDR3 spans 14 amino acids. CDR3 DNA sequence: TGCAGCGCCCTACTAGCGGGAGGTGTGGATGAGCAGTTCTTC. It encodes CSALLAGGVDEQFF.

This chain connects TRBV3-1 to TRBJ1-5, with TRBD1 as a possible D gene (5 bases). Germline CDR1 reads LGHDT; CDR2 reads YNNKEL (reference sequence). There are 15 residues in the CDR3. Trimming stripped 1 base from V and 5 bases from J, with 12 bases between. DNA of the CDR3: TGTGCCAGCAGCCAAGGGAGGGGCAACTATCAGCCCCAGCATTTT. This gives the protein CASSQGRGNYQPQHF.

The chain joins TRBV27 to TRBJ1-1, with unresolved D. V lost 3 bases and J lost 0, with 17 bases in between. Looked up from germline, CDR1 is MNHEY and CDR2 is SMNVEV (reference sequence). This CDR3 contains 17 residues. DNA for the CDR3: TGTGCCAGCAGTTTTGGGAACCTCGGACTTCTGAACACTGAAGCTTTCTTT. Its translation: CASSFGNLGLLNTEAFF.

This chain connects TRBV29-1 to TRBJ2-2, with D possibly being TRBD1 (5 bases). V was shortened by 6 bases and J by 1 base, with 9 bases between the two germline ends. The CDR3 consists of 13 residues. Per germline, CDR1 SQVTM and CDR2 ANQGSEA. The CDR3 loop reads CSVQGRNTGELFF. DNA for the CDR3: TGCAGCGTCCAGGGTCGGAACACCGGGGAGCTGTTTTTT.

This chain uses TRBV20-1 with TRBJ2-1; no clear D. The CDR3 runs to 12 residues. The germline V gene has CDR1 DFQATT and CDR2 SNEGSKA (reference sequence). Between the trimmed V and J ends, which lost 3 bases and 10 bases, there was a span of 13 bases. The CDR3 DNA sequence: TGCAGTGCTAGTCCAGGTCCCGAGGAGCAGTTCTTC. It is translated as CSASPGPEEQFF.

The CDR3 DNA sequence: TGCAGTGCTAGAGTCGGAATGGATACGCAGTATTTT. This translates into CSARVGMDTQYF. This chain connects TRBV20-1 to TRBJ2-3; D not resolved. Trimming left V 1 base short and J 6 bases short, with 8 bases between. The V gene's germline CDR1 is DFQATT and CDR2 SNEGSKA (reference sequence). This CDR3 contains 12 residues.

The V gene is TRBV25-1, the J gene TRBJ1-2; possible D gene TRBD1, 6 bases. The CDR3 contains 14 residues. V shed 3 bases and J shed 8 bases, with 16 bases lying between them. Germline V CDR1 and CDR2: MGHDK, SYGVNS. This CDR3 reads CASSDPGQFRGYTF. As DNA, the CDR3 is TGTGCCAGCAGTGACCCCGGACAGTTTCGCGGCTACACCTTC.

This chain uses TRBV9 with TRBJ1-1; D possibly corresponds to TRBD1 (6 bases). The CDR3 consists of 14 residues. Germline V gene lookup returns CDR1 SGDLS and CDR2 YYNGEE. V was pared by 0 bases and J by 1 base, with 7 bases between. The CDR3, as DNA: TGTGCCAGCAGCGTAGCAGGGGCGAACACTGAAGCTTTCTTT. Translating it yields CASSVAGANTEAFF.

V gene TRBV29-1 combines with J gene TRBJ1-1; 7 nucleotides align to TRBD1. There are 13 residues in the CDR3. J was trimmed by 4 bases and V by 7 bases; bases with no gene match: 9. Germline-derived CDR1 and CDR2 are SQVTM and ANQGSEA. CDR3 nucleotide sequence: TGCAGCGGACACAGGGGTTGGGGCACTGAAGCTTTCTTT. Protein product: CSGHRGWGTEAFF.

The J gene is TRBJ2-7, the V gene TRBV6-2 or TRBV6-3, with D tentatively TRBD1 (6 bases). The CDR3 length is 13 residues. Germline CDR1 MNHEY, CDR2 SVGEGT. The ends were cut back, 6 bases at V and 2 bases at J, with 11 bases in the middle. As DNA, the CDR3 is TGTGCCAGCAGCGTGGACAGCCCCTACGAGCAGTACGTC. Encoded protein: CASSVDSPYEQYV.

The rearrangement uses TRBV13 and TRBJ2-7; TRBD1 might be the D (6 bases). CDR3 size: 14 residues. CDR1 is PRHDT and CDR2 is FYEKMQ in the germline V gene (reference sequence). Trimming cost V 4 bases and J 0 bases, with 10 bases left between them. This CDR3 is CASSSDRSSYEQYF. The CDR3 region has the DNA TGTGCCAGCAGCTCTGACAGGAGCTCCTACGAGCAGTACTTC.

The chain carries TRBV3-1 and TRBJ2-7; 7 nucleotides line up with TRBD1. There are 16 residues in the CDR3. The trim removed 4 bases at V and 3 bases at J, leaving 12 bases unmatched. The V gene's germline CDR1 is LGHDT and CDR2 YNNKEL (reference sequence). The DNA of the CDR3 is TGTGCCAGCAGCCCTACCCTCGGGACAGCCCTCTACGAGCAGTACGTC. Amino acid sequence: CASSPTLGTALYEQYV.

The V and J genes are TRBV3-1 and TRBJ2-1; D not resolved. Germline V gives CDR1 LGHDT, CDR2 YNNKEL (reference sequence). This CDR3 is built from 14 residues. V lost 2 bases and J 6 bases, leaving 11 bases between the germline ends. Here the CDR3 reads CASSQHAPSNEQFF. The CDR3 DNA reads TGTGCCAGCAGCCAACACGCTCCGAGCAATGAGCAGTTCTTC.